This T cell receptor (beta chain) was identified in a study of T cells after yellow fever vaccination. Looking at the study overall: Fractions low in cell number were prepared with SMART-Seq v4 Ultra Low Input. General observations from the study: Most primary-vaccination clones recurred post-booster (roughly 96% CD4, 88% CD8).

The authors made TCR cDNA by 5'RACE template switching, adding a universal primer site and UMIs. MiXCR, run by TCRdb on the 5' RACE reads, gives a single entry per CDR3 protein. The table has approximately 340,000 distinct CDR3 sequences, about 9.5% seen once. V was shortened by 0 bases and J by 4 bases, with 13 bases between the two germline ends. Germline V gene sequence: CDR1 LGHNA, CDR2 YNFKEQ. This CDR3 comprises 15 residues. This clonotype was seen a handful of times. Its antigen is unknown. This rearrangement joins TRBV4-2 to TRBJ2-7; D is possibly TRBD2 (6 bases). The receptor comes from a man aged 18 to 29 who received the YFV17D yellow fever vaccine. The source was PBMCs, collected on the day of the first yellow fever vaccination. The CDR3 sequence: CASSQDSEGSYEQYF. CDR3 bases: TGTGCCAGCAGCCAAGATTCGGAGGGCAGTTACGAGCAGTACTTC.